This passage covers 25 T cell receptor beta chains from one sample sequenced in a study of blood T cell repertoires in COVID-19. Assay used: immunoSEQ multiplex PCR; TCRdb lists only in-frame clones, some missing. The table has about 73,000 clones, approximately 80% seen once. Sequenced material: peripheral blood. These receptors all come from a woman aged 55-69 years with acute or convalescent COVID-19.

The V gene is TRBV5-6, the J gene TRBJ1-6; 9 bases align to TRBD1. J gave up 7 bases and V 2 bases, and 4 bases lay outside the gene matches. The CDR3 runs 15 residues. Germline CDR1 and CDR2: SGHDT and YYEEEE. The CDR3 DNA reads TGTGCCAGCAGCTTCGGGACAGGGAGGAATTCACCCCTCCACTTT. As protein: CASSFGTGRNSPLHF. Based on the CDR3 plus reference TRBV5-6 and TRBJ1-6, the full variable domain is DAGVTQSPTHLIKTRGQQVTLRCSPKSGHDTVSWYQQALGQGPQFIFQYYEEEERQRGNFPDRFSGHQFPNYSSELNVNALLLGDSALYLCASSFGTGRNSPLHFGNGTRLTVT.

The chain joins TRBV3-1 (or the pseudogene TRBV3-2) to TRBJ2-7; 8 nucleotides align to TRBD2. Germline values: CDR1 LGHDT, CDR2 YNNKEL (reference sequence). J was trimmed by 5 bases and V by 3 bases; bases with no gene match: 6. The CDR3 is made up of 14 amino acids. The CDR3 DNA reads TGTGCCAGCAGCCAGTCTAAGCGGGGGAACGAGCAGTACTTC. Translating gives CASSQSKRGNEQYF.

This clone turned up a few times. This rearrangement joins TRBV11-2 to TRBJ1-3; no reliable D call. Germline CDR1 and CDR2: SGHAT and FQNNGV. The CDR3 covers 16 residues. Trimming shortened V by 0 bases and J by 5 bases, and 14 bases separated the two germline ends. The CDR3 nucleotides are TGTGCCAGCAGCTTAGATAAAAGAGGGAGAAGAAACACCATATATTTT. Translation gives CASSLDKRGRRNTIYF.

The rearrangement links TRBV2 to TRBJ1-6; D ambiguous. The CDR3 is 15 amino acids. Germline-derived CDR1 and CDR2 are SNHLY and FYNNEI. V lost 4 bases and J lost 0, with 7 bases in between. The chain's CDR3 is CASSAESSYNSPLHF. The CDR3 bases are TGTGCCAGCAGTGCCGAGAGCTCCTATAATTCACCCCTCCACTTT. Variable domain in full (rest from reference TRBV2 and TRBJ1-6): EPEVTQTPSHQVTQMGQEVILRCVPISNHLYFYWYRQILGQKVEFLVSFYNNEISEKSEIFDDQFSVERPDGSNFTLKIRSTKLEDSAMYFCASSAESSYNSPLHFGNGTRLTVT.

This chain connects TRBV5-1 to TRBJ1-6, with D unresolved. Trimming cost V 0 bases and J 7 bases, with 11 bases left between them. Germline CDR1 is SGHRS and CDR2 is YFSETQ. The CDR3 spans 15 residues. The CDR3 region is CASSLGQERNSPLHF. For the CDR3, the DNA is TGCGCCAGCAGCTTGGGGCAGGAAAGGAATTCACCCCTCCACTTT.

A single count supports this clone. For the CDR3, the DNA is TGTGCCTGGAGTGTAGCCCGACAGGATGGCTACACCTTC. Its protein is CAWSVARQDGYTF. V gene TRBV30 combines with J gene TRBJ1-2, with a weak D call TRBD1 (6 bases). Looked up from germline, CDR1 is GTSNPN and CDR2 is SVGIG (reference sequence). The CDR3 is 13 amino acids. V lost 0 bases, J lost 6 bases, and 11 bases lay in between.

In its sample, this clone was seen a few times. The V call is TRBV6-5, the J call TRBJ2-7; TRBD1 aligns across 10 bases. With 9 bases clipped from V and 2 bases from J, the junction kept 10 bases outside the gene matches. The CDR3 is 15 amino acids. Looked up from germline, CDR1 is MNHEY and CDR2 is SVGAGI. The CDR3 DNA is TGTGCCAGTCGATCCGGCGGGACAGGGGCCTACGAGCAGTACTTC. This encodes CASRSGGTGAYEQYF.

The chain recombines TRBV5-6 with TRBJ2-1, with TRBD2 matching 9 bases. V dropped 7 bases and J dropped 4; count of bases not matched to a gene: 9. Germline-derived CDR1 and CDR2 are SGHDT and YYEEEE. The length of the CDR3 is 15 residues. CDR3 sequence: CASAVAGGTYNEQFF. The CDR3, as DNA: TGTGCCAGCGCAGTGGCGGGGGGGACGTACAATGAGCAGTTCTTC. Variable domain in full (rest from reference TRBV5-6 and TRBJ2-1): DAGVTQSPTHLIKTRGQQVTLRCSPKSGHDTVSWYQQALGQGPQFIFQYYEEEERQRGNFPDRFSGHQFPNYSSELNVNALLLGDSALYLCASAVAGGTYNEQFFGPGTRLTVL.

This sequence joins TRBV18 and TRBJ2-1, with TRBD2 identical over 9 bases. The trim removed 3 bases at V and 7 bases at J, leaving 7 bases unmatched. The length of the CDR3 is 15 residues. Germline V lookup: CDR1 KGHSH, CDR2 LQKENI. The DNA of the CDR3 is TGTGCCAGCTCACCTCTCCGGCTAGCGGGAAATGAGCAGTTCTTC. It specifies CASSPLRLAGNEQFF.

The J gene is TRBJ2-3, the V gene TRBV24-1, with a weak D call TRBD2 (6 bases). The CDR3 sequence is 13 residues long. V was trimmed by 7 bases and J by 6 bases, leaving 13 bases between them. CDR1 and CDR2 (germline): KGHDR, SFDVKD. CDR3 sequence reads: CATRPTAGDTQYF. CDR3 bases: TGTGCCACCAGACCCACGGCGGGGGATACGCAGTATTTT.

V usage is TRBV6-2 or TRBV6-3 and J usage is TRBJ1-6, with a weak D call TRBD1 (6 bases). Per germline, CDR1 MNHEY and CDR2 SVGEGT. CDR3 size: 15 residues. V lost 5 bases and J 7 bases, leaving 15 bases between the germline ends. The CDR3 DNA sequence: TGTGCCAGCAGTGGATCCGGGACACGAAATTCACCCCTCCACTTT. Translated, it gives CASSGSGTRNSPLHF.

This clone showed up just a few times. The rearrangement uses TRBV7-9 and TRBJ2-7; tentative D call: TRBD2 (6 bases). Germline CDR1 and CDR2: SEHNR and FQNEAQ (reference sequence). The CDR3 is made up of 17 amino acids. V gave up 5 bases and J gave up 3 bases, with 23 bases separating them. The CDR3 DNA sequence: TGTGCCAGCAGCCGCCGCCCGATAGGCGGGAAGAGCTACGAGCAGTACTTC. Residues: CASSRRPIGGKSYEQYF. The complete variable domain, with remaining parts taken from reference TRBV7-9 and TRBJ2-7, reads DTGVSQNPRHKITKRGQNVTFRCDPISEHNRLYWYRQTLGQGPEFLTYFQNEAQLEKSRLLSDRFSAERPKGSFSTLEIQRTEQGDSAMYLCASSRRPIGGKSYEQYFGPGTRLTVT.

The chain carries TRBV7-2 and TRBJ2-5, with unresolved D. The CDR3 runs to 13 residues. Trimming cost V 2 bases and J 1 base, with 5 bases left between them. Germline V CDR1 and CDR2: SGHTA, FQGNSA. CDR3 amino acids: CASSLTPQETQYF. The CDR3 DNA reads TGTGCCAGCAGCTTAACACCCCAAGAGACCCAGTACTTC.

For this clone: The junction differs from germline at one of its ends, possibly a read error. This chain connects TRBV12-3 or TRBV12-4 to TRBJ1-2; the match to TRBD1 covers 7 bases. This CDR3 has 12 amino acids. The CDR3 reads CASSRAGTENAF. The CDR3 region has the DNA TGTGCCAGCAGTCGCGCCGGGACAGAGAACGCCTTC.

V gene TRBV18 combines with J gene TRBJ2-7; maybe TRBD2 (6 bases). The ends were cut back, 0 bases at V and 6 bases at J, with 12 bases in the middle. The germline V gene encodes CDR1 KGHSH and CDR2 LQKENI. This CDR3 has 14 amino acids. DNA of the CDR3: TGTGCCAGCTCACCACCGGTGGGGGGATTCGAGCAGTACTTC. Protein sequence: CASSPPVGGFEQYF.

The chain combines TRBV29-1 with TRBJ2-3; D is unclear. V shed 4 bases and J shed 2 bases, with 10 bases lying between them. The CDR3 consists of 13 residues. Germline CDR1 and CDR2: SQVTM and ANQGSEA. The CDR3 nucleotides read TGCAGCGTTGGAGGCGGAATCACAGATACGCAGTATTTT. It is translated as CSVGGGITDTQYF.

The rearrangement uses TRBV27 and TRBJ1-1; 7 bases are a match to TRBD1. The CDR3 sequence is 15 residues long. The germline gives CDR1 MNHEY, CDR2 SMNVEV (reference sequence). J gave up 5 bases and V 5 bases, and 11 bases lay outside the gene matches. CDR3 DNA: TGTGCCAGCAGTAAGCAGGGGGATTTGAGGACTGAAGCTTTCTTT. Amino acids: CASSKQGDLRTEAFF.

This chain uses TRBV7-2 with TRBJ2-5; possibly TRBD2 for D (5 bases). This CDR3 is 13 amino acids long. Trimming took off 2 bases at V and 9 bases at J, with 13 bases between the two ends. The V gene's germline CDR1 is SGHTA and CDR2 FQGNSA. This chain's CDR3 is CASSLRRTEAQYF. DNA for the CDR3: TGTGCCAGCAGCTTAAGGCGCACGGAGGCCCAGTACTTC.

The genes are TRBV5-4 and TRBJ2-5; D may be TRBD2 (5 bases). CDR1 is SGHNT and CDR2 is YYREEE in the germline V gene (reference sequence). This CDR3 has 15 amino acids. Trimming shortened V by 1 base and J by 2 bases, and 12 bases separated the two germline ends. CDR3 nucleotides: TGTGCCAGCAGCTTGAGAGGGTCAGGACAAGAGACCCAGTACTTC. Residues: CASSLRGSGQETQYF.

The chain links TRBV25-1 to TRBJ2-1; possibly TRBD1 for D (5 bases). The germline V gene encodes CDR1 MGHDK and CDR2 SYGVNS. The CDR3 contains 13 residues. Trimming took off 8 bases at V and 3 bases at J, with 11 bases between the two ends. The CDR3 nucleotides read TGTGCCAGCTCCAAAGGGGACTACAATGAGCAGTTCTTC. It encodes CASSKGDYNEQFF.

The V call is TRBV28, the J call TRBJ2-2; perhaps TRBD1 as D (5 bases). The germline V gene encodes CDR1 MDHEN and CDR2 SYDVKM. The germline V and J ends were trimmed by 6 bases and 7 bases, with 15 bases remaining between them. The CDR3 consists of 14 residues. This CDR3 is CASRVGQVYGELFF. The CDR3 region has the DNA TGTGCCAGCAGGGTGGGGCAGGTGTACGGGGAGCTGTTTTTT.

The chain recombines TRBV18 with TRBJ1-6; the D gene is possibly TRBD1 (5 bases). The germline V gene has CDR1 KGHSH and CDR2 LQKENI. With 6 bases removed from V and 8 bases from J, the gap between germline ends came to 11 bases. CDR3 length: 13 residues. CDR3 nucleotide sequence: TGTGCCAGCTCGGGGCGCCGGGATTCACCCCTCCACTTT. Its protein is CASSGRRDSPLHF.

The J gene is TRBJ2-7, the V gene TRBV5-5; 9 nucleotides agree with TRBD1. Germline assignment: CDR1 SGHKS and CDR2 YYEKEE (reference sequence). CDR3 size: 15 residues. V shed 4 bases and J 6 bases; nucleotides not matched to a gene: 11. CDR3 amino acids: CASSPGDRGGSEQYF. CDR3 DNA sequence: TGTGCCAGCAGCCCCGGTGACAGGGGGGGCTCCGAGCAGTACTTC.

This chain links TRBV7-2 with TRBJ1-5; tentatively, D is TRBD1 (6 bases). The CDR3 spans 14 residues. V gave up 3 bases and J gave up 11 bases, with 17 bases separating them. Germline loops: CDR1 SGHTA, CDR2 FQGNSA. The CDR3 DNA is TGTGCCAGCAGCTTCACAGGGTCGTGGGCGGCCCAGCATTTT. Protein product: CASSFTGSWAAQHF.

V and J are TRBV11-3 and TRBJ2-7; 7 bases are a match to TRBD2. The CDR3 runs to 15 residues. Germline lookup yields CDR1 SGHNT and CDR2 YENEEA. V was clipped by 3 bases and J by 3 bases; unmatched bases: 8. CDR3 nucleotides: TGTGCCAGCAGCTTGGGAACTAGCGCTTACTACGAGCAGTACTTC. Protein: CASSLGTSAYYEQYF.